These 5 T cell receptor beta chains were all obtained from the same sample, sequenced in a study of shared clonotypes between healthy human individuals. The assay was immunoSEQ multiplex PCR, and TCRdb's table has in-frame clones only and misses some. The table records over 2 million clones, about 95% of them present only once. As defined, naive CD8 cells were CD45RO-negative and positively selected for CCR7, with terminally differentiated effector memory CD45RA+ cells excluded. The specimen was naive CD8+ T cells sorted from blood. These receptors came from a man aged 18 to 35 in good health.

The V call is TRBV5-1, the J call TRBJ2-5, with 7 positions matching TRBD1. Losses at the gene ends were 7 bases for V and 5 bases for J; bases not matched to a gene: 11. The CDR3 spans 14 residues. The germline CDR1 and CDR2 sequences are SGHRS and YFSETQ. CDR3 loop: CASQGVPQGETQYF. The CDR3 DNA follows: TGCGCCAGCCAGGGGGTCCCCCAAGGGGAGACCCAGTACTTC.

The chain recombines TRBV4-3 with TRBJ2-5; 12 bases line up with TRBD1. Germline V CDR1 and CDR2: LGHNA, YSLEER. Unmatched junction bases numbered 9, after V lost 5 bases and J lost 11 bases. This CDR3 is built from 14 residues. CDR3 sequence: CASSFRDRGHEQYF. The CDR3 DNA reads as TGCGCCAGCAGCTTCCGGGACAGGGGGCATGAGCAGTACTTC.

The rearrangement joins TRBV7-9 to TRBJ2-1; D might be TRBD2 (7 bases). Trimming removed 3 bases at V and 8 bases at J, with 20 bases between. The CDR3 has 16 residues. The V gene's germline CDR1 is SEHNR and CDR2 FQNEAQ (reference sequence). CDR3 nucleotides: TGTGCCAGCAGCTTTCCCGGGGGGCCGGATGGGTATGAGCAGTTCTTC. Amino acid sequence: CASSFPGGPDGYEQFF.

The J gene is TRBJ2-7, the V gene TRBV2, with TRBD1 as a possible D gene (5 bases). The germline gives CDR1 SNHLY, CDR2 FYNNEI. V was cut by 6 bases and J by 1 base, with 16 bases left in between. The CDR3 extends over 15 amino acids. CDR3 loop: CASSRIGDSSYEQYF. The CDR3 nucleotides read TGTGCCAGCAGCCGAATAGGAGACAGTTCCTACGAGCAGTACTTC. Full variable domain (outside the CDR3, taken from reference TRBV2 and TRBJ2-7): EPEVTQTPSHQVTQMGQEVILRCVPISNHLYFYWYRQILGQKVEFLVSFYNNEISEKSEIFDDQFSVERPDGSNFTLKIRSTKLEDSAMYFCASSRIGDSSYEQYFGPGTRLTVT.

This chain uses TRBV5-1 with TRBJ2-7; D is perhaps TRBD1 (6 bases). V lost 3 bases and J lost 4, with 11 bases in between. The germline CDR1 and CDR2 sequences are SGHRS and YFSETQ. This CDR3 contains 13 residues. The CDR3 sequence is CASSYGQMYEQYF. The DNA of the CDR3 is TGCGCCAGCAGCTACGGACAGATGTACGAGCAGTACTTC.